This T cell receptor beta chain was profiled in a study of T cell clonality in common variable immunodeficiency (dated by TCRdb to between 2014 and 2017). Beyond this particular receptor, the publication reports: CVID TCRbeta sequences were reported to have fewer deletions and N-nucleotide insertions and to lack highly modified clones with 13 or more V deletions. According to the authors, finding the cause of the higher clonality in CVID would require sequencing the repertoires of T cell subpopulations. CVID subjects shared fewer TCRbeta clones with each other than healthy controls did (p < 0.0001). Increased TCRbeta clonality was found in CVID subjects compared with healthy controls (t-test p = 0.018), with the increase being most characteristic of about a third of subjects. Even though DNA input was equal, the average per sample came to about 74,000 unique sequences for controls compared with around 33,000 for CVID samples. Differences among patients in the CVID cohort limited the correlations between repertoire features and clinical complications.

For sequencing input, CVID and control samples contributed equivalent amounts of genomic DNA. For every sample, a 60 bp segment covering the rearranged TCRbeta CDR3 region was amplified and then sequenced. TCRbeta amplification used the immunoSEQ assay, a bias-corrected multiplex PCR with high-throughput sequencing. The source study handled its data this way. Every unique nucleotide sequence was considered a clone and was annotated with V, D and J genes, copy number and frequency. Sequences were labeled productive if in frame, and non-productive if out of frame or containing stop codons. As previously described, clonality was calculated on the basis of Shannon's entropy. The predicted amino acid sequences of productive clones were used to derive mean CDR3 Kyte-Doolittle hydropathy. Hierarchical clustering of scaled V gene usage was performed with the R hclust function using Manhattan distance and complete linkage. To assess clone sharing by CDR3 amino acid sequence, 12 repertoires per group were resampled over 100 rounds. Repertoires were searched for 65 to 75 published EBV-specific and a few hundred published CMV-specific TCRbeta sequences. Analysis left out two CVID samples that produced under 10,000 sequences, so 35 to 50 CVID repertoires remained. Entries here come from immuneACCESS through TCRdb and include only in-frame sequences with V and J called. Some clones fail to appear in such tables; in the studies checked, an unresolved V gene covers under half of the shortfall, and the cause of the remainder is unknown. For V, J and clone size, that table is used; D and trimming come from the DNA. The sample has roughly 70,000 clones on record, with no singletons. The top ten clones comprise about 1.7% of the sample.

Reading the germline V gene (reference sequence) gives CDR1 SEHNR and CDR2 FQNEAQ. From the cysteine up to the phenylalanine, the CDR3 has a length of 13 residues. The CDR3 was read in part: 30 bases, with the frame set at base 1. V is reduced by 2 bases and J by 2 bases, leaving a spacing of 6 bases between them. This clone appeared many times. This clone's antigen is unknown. The missing CDR3 end, 3 residues past where the read stops, is filled in from the germline J gene. Predominantly Caucasian heritage was noted among both the CVID patients and the healthy controls. From each donor, about 5 to 8.5 ml of heparinized peripheral whole blood was collected. Genomic DNA from adults with common variable immune deficiency (CVID) and from healthy adult controls was used to sequence TCRbeta CDR3 repertoires. A total of 22 healthy adult volunteers (approximately 12 female and 10 or so male; age range roughly 23 to 66 years, mean age approximately 34) were included in the control group. Diluted blood was subjected to density centrifugation over Hypaque 1077 or Ficoll-Paque for isolation of peripheral blood mononuclear cells. Genomic DNA was obtained from unsorted mononuclear cells using either Qiagen column purification or a centrifugation-based method.

The sequencing sample was made of peripheral blood mononuclear cells. The chain couples TRBV7-9 to TRBJ1-2, with an unclear D gene assignment. The receptor was isolated from a person between 18 and 75 years old in good health. The part of the CDR3 DNA that was read is TGTGCCAGCAGCTTAAGCCGAAACTATGGC. Protein translation: CASSLSRNYG. The full CDR3 sequence reads CASSLSRNYGYTF. With all but the CDR3 taken from the reference TRBV7-9 and TRBJ1-2 genes, the full variable domain is: DTGVSQNPRHKITKRGQNVTFRCDPISEHNRLYWYRQTLGQGPEFLTYFQNEAQLEKSRLLSDRFSAERPKGSFSTLEIQRTEQGDSAMYLCASSLSRNYGYTFGSGTRLTVV.